This is a list of T cell receptor beta chains from one sample in a study of T cell clonotyping in hematopoietic cell transplantation. Assay used: immunoSEQ multiplex PCR; TCRdb lists only in-frame clones, some missing. This table holds 25,000 to 35,000 clones, about 92% found once. The source material was peripheral blood mononuclear cells, sampled before stem cell transplant. These receptors all stem from a man aged 50 or older with acute myeloid leukemia. Some clones in this sample may be carry-over from other donors' samples. CDR3s include the opening cysteine and the closing phenylalanine or tryptophan. D genes are given only for firm matches. Size is stated for part of the rows, as once, few or many counts, or as a class when the clone is expanded.

size,D,V,J,CDR3,DNA
-,TRBD1,TRBV9,TRBJ2-1,CASSVVVGEWTGTNNEQFF,TGTGCCAGCAGCGTAGTAGTAGGAGAGTGGACAGGGACCAACAATGAGCAGTTCTTC
-,TRBD2,TRBV2,TRBJ2-1,CASGGLAGAYNEQFF,TGTGCCAGCGGAGGCCTAGCGGGAGCCTACAATGAGCAGTTCTTC
-,-,TRBV7-9,TRBJ1-6,CASSSNSPLHF,TGTGCCAGCAGCTCGAATTCACCCCTCCACTTT
-,-,TRBV28,TRBJ2-7,CASSSGREQYF,TGTGCCAGCAGTTCAGGGCGGGAGCAGTACTTC
-,-,TRBV6-5,TRBJ2-6,CASSSGDGANVLTF,TGTGCCAGCAGTTCGGGGGATGGGGCCAACGTCCTGACTTTC
-,-,TRBV28,TRBJ1-5,CASNTPGRNQPQHF,TGTGCCAGCAACACCCCTGGGAGGAATCAGCCCCAGCATTTT
-,-,TRBV7-6,TRBJ1-2,CASSSTGAGGNSGYTF,TGTGCCAGCAGCTCCACCGGAGCAGGAGGGAATTCAGGCTACACCTTC
-,-,TRBV5-1,TRBJ2-5,CASRVDGETQYF,TGCGCCAGCAGGGTCGACGGGGAGACCCAGTACTTC
-,-,TRBV28,TRBJ2-1,CATSSGFEQFF,TGTGCCACCTCCTCGGGCTTTGAGCAGTTCTTC
-,-,TRBV13,TRBJ2-7,CASSLFRQGSYEQYF,TGTGCCAGCAGCTTATTCCGGCAGGGATCCTACGAGCAGTACTTC
-,TRBD2,TRBV7-8,TRBJ2-4,CASSLEVGSGTDIQYF,TGTGCCAGCAGCTTAGAGGTTGGAAGCGGGACCGACATTCAGTACTTC
-,TRBD1,TRBV6-5,TRBJ1-4,CATGRDRLNEKLFF,TGTGCCACCGGTAGGGACAGGCTTAATGAAAAACTGTTTTTT
-,-,TRBV25-1,TRBJ2-7,CASSEFDGGYEQYF,TGTGCCAGCAGTGAATTCGATGGGGGCTACGAGCAGTACTTC
-,-,TRBV11-2,TRBJ1-4,CASSHRDANEKLFF,TGTGCCAGCAGCCACCGGGATGCTAATGAAAAACTGTTTTTT
once,TRBD2,TRBV7-9,TRBJ2-1,CASSLPVGGRHNEQFF,TGTGCCAGCAGCTTACCTGTCGGGGGGAGACACAATGAGCAGTTCTTC
-,-,TRBV30,TRBJ2-1,CAWSVRARDNEQFF,TGTGCCTGGAGTGTACGGGCTAGAGATAATGAGCAGTTCTTC
-,TRBD1,TRBV6-5,TRBJ2-7,CASRKGAGVEYF,TGTGCCAGCAGGAAGGGGGCAGGGGTGGAGTACTTC
-,-,TRBV30,TRBJ2-5,CAWSGDTGRKTQYF,TGTGCCTGGAGTGGGGACACAGGAAGAAAGACCCAGTACTTC
-,TRBD2,TRBV13,TRBJ2-2,CASSPLAGANTGELFF,TGTGCCAGCAGCCCCCTAGCGGGGGCGAACACCGGGGAGCTGTTTTTT
-,-,TRBV6-5,TRBJ2-7,CASYRVVGHEQYF,TGTGCCAGTTACCGGGTCGTAGGTCACGAGCAGTACTTC
-,-,TRBV28,TRBJ2-7,CASSTQTIWETRSYEQYF,TGTGCCAGCAGTACACAAACCATCTGGGAAACACGATCCTACGAGCAGTACTTC
-,TRBD1,TRBV28,TRBJ1-2,CASSLQGAGGYTF,TGTGCCAGCAGTTTGCAGGGGGCGGGTGGCTACACCTTC